This T cell receptor (beta chain) was sequenced in a study of blood T cell repertoires in COVID-19. Whole-study context: Samples representing acute and convalescent COVID-19 were sourced from the United States, Italy and Spain. PBMCs, B-cell-depleted T cells, or T cells were the source of the cDNA or gDNA that made up the material.

This CDR3 spans 18 amino acids. Germline-derived CDR1 and CDR2 are SGHRS and YFSETQ. The trim removed 4 bases at V and 0 bases at J, leaving 6 bases unmatched. In the source study's methods: Amplification from reference gene primers served as the basis for estimated nucleated cell counts. Some clones are missing from TCRdb's copy, which holds only in-frame ones; the method was immunoSEQ multiplex PCR. From that table come the V and J calls and clone size; the DNA was used to work out D and trimming. The table shows about 340,000 clones, with around four fifths occurring only once. Sequences were obtained from peripheral blood. The sequence came from a man aged 30 to 39 with active or convalescent COVID-19. The rearrangement uses TRBV5-1 and TRBJ2-6, with 11 bases identical to TRBD2. The CDR3, as DNA: TGCGCCAGCAGCGTGGGGACTAGCGGAAACTCTGGGGCCAACGTCCTGACTTTC. This gives the protein CASSVGTSGNSGANVLTF.